The rows below give T cell receptor beta chains drawn from one sample of a study of blood T cell repertoires in COVID-19. Assay used: immunoSEQ multiplex PCR; TCRdb lists only in-frame clones, some missing. The sample carries hundreds of thousands of clones, approximately 85% recorded once. The sample consisted of PBMCs or T cells enriched from blood (not recorded which). The source is a man aged 25 to 40 who had recovered from COVID-19. CDR3s include the opening cysteine and the closing phenylalanine or tryptophan. Fields, in order: J gene, clone size, V gene, D gene, CDR3 protein, CDR3 DNA. The D gene is left open where the match is weak. Rows may omit the clone size; those that give it use once, few, many or a size class.

J: TRBJ2-2; size: -; V: TRBV5-1; D: -; CDR3: CASSLNSNTGELFF; DNA: TGCGCCAGCAGCTTAAACAGTAACACCGGGGAGCTGTTTTTT
J: TRBJ1-4; size: -; V: TRBV10-3; D: -; CDR3: CAISESLRTQEEKLFF; DNA: TGTGCCATCAGTGAGTCTTTAAGAACCCAGGAAGAAAAACTGTTTTTT
J: TRBJ2-5; size: -; V: TRBV9; D: -; CDR3: CASSVAPKETQYF; DNA: TGTGCCAGCAGCGTAGCCCCAAAAGAGACCCAGTACTTC
J: TRBJ2-7; size: -; V: TRBV7-6; D: TRBD1; CDR3: CASSAEGAWEQYF; DNA: TGTGCCAGCAGCGCCGAGGGGGCGTGGGAGCAGTACTTC
J: TRBJ2-7; size: -; V: TRBV7-9; D: -; CDR3: CASSLGVYEQYF; DNA: TGTGCCAGCAGCTTAGGAGTCTACGAGCAGTACTTC
J: TRBJ1-6; size: -; V: TRBV4-2; D: -; CDR3: CASSPQVLYNSPLHF; DNA: TGTGCCAGCAGCCCCCAGGTACTCTATAATTCACCCCTCCACTTT
J: TRBJ2-2; size: -; V: TRBV7-3; D: -; CDR3: CASSSNRNTGELFF; DNA: TGTGCCAGCAGCTCCAACAGGAACACCGGGGAGCTGTTTTTT
J: TRBJ2-7; size: -; V: TRBV27; D: TRBD2; CDR3: CASSFSGVSGGPDSMQYF; DNA: TGTGCCAGCAGTTTCTCGGGTGTTAGCGGGGGGCCAGATAGCATGCAGTACTTC
J: TRBJ1-1; size: -; V: TRBV6-5; D: TRBD1; CDR3: CASSPKGADTEAFF; DNA: TGTGCCAGCAGCCCCAAGGGGGCTGATACTGAAGCTTTCTTT
J: TRBJ2-2; size: -; V: TRBV5-1; D: -; CDR3: CASTRDRSTGELFF; DNA: TGCGCCAGCACGCGAGACAGGTCTACCGGGGAGCTGTTTTTT
J: TRBJ2-1; size: -; V: TRBV5-1; D: -; CDR3: CASSLAGGIIYNEQFF; DNA: TGCGCCAGCAGCTTGGCCGGGGGAATCATCTACAATGAGCAGTTCTTC
J: TRBJ1-2; size: -; V: TRBV12-3/TRBV12-4; D: -; CDR3: CASSLRAGDGYTF; DNA: TGTGCCAGCAGTTTACGGGCAGGGGACGGCTACACCTTC
J: TRBJ1-4; size: -; V: TRBV4-1; D: TRBD1; CDR3: CASSLGQADSEKLFF; DNA: TGCGCCAGCAGCCTCGGACAGGCGGATTCTGAAAAACTGTTTTTT
J: TRBJ2-7; size: -; V: TRBV11-2; D: TRBD2; CDR3: CASSTPKRGGYEQYF; DNA: TGTGCCAGCAGCACACCGAAGCGGGGGGGCTACGAGCAGTACTTC
J: TRBJ1-4; size: -; V: TRBV5-1; D: TRBD1; CDR3: CASSLQGAGEKLFF; DNA: TGCGCCAGCAGCTTACAGGGGGCAGGAGAAAAACTGTTTTTT
J: TRBJ1-2; size: -; V: TRBV19; D: -; CDR3: CATQQENYGYTF; DNA: TGTGCCACGCAGCAGGAAAACTATGGCTACACCTTC
J: TRBJ2-7; size: -; V: TRBV11-2; D: TRBD1; CDR3: CASSPGTGMFEQYF; DNA: TGTGCCAGCAGCCCCGGGACAGGGATGTTCGAGCAGTACTTC
J: TRBJ1-2; size: -; V: TRBV6-5; D: -; CDR3: CASSYQSRGAGYGYTF; DNA: TGTGCCAGCAGTTACCAATCTCGGGGGGCTGGGTATGGCTACACCTTC
J: TRBJ1-1; size: -; V: TRBV7-9; D: -; CDR3: CASSQRGGGTEAFF; DNA: TGTGCCAGCAGCCAGAGGGGAGGAGGGACTGAAGCTTTCTTT
J: TRBJ1-2; size: -; V: TRBV15; D: -; CDR3: CATSRSTGISYTF; DNA: TGTGCCACCAGCAGGTCCACAGGGATTAGCTACACCTTC
J: TRBJ1-1; size: -; V: TRBV5-5; D: TRBD1; CDR3: CASSLLGQGSTEAFF; DNA: TGTGCCAGCAGCTTGTTAGGACAGGGATCCACTGAAGCTTTCTTT
J: TRBJ2-7; size: -; V: TRBV2; D: -; CDR3: CATTIGSGVTYEQYF; DNA: TGTGCCACTACAATCGGTTCAGGCGTAACCTACGAGCAGTACTTC
J: TRBJ1-1; size: -; V: TRBV6-5; D: -; CDR3: CASSYKTGFRAFF; DNA: TGTGCCAGCAGTTACAAAACAGGGTTTCGCGCTTTCTTT
J: TRBJ1-1; size: -; V: TRBV19; D: TRBD1; CDR3: CASSIRDRGGTEAFF; DNA: TGTGCCAGTAGTATCCGCGACAGGGGAGGGACTGAAGCTTTCTTT
J: TRBJ1-3; size: -; V: TRBV6-6; D: TRBD1; CDR3: CASSSGGSGNTIYF; DNA: TGTGCCAGCAGTTCAGGGGGCTCTGGAAACACCATATATTTT
J: TRBJ1-2; size: -; V: TRBV6-2/TRBV6-3; D: TRBD1; CDR3: CASRPADRGYGYTF; DNA: TGTGCCAGCAGACCTGCGGACAGGGGGTATGGCTACACCTTC
J: TRBJ2-3; size: -; V: TRBV29-1; D: TRBD2; CDR3: CSLQGLAGAADTQYF; DNA: TGCAGCCTACAGGGACTAGCGGGGGCCGCAGATACGCAGTATTTT
J: TRBJ2-1; size: -; V: TRBV4-1; D: TRBD2; CDR3: CASSPYRASGTTTVGEQFF; DNA: TGCGCCAGCAGCCCGTACCGGGCTAGCGGGACAACAACCGTAGGGGAGCAGTTCTTC
J: TRBJ2-6; size: -; V: TRBV7-6; D: TRBD1; CDR3: CASSRGQVISGANVLTF; DNA: TGTGCCAGCAGCAGGGGACAGGTCATCTCTGGGGCCAACGTCCTGACTTTC
J: TRBJ1-4; size: -; V: TRBV7-2; D: TRBD1; CDR3: CASSLGQGGEKLFF; DNA: TGTGCCAGCAGCTTGGGACAGGGAGGAGAAAAACTGTTTTTT
J: TRBJ1-1; size: large; V: TRBV12-5; D: TRBD1; CDR3: CASGRGQGYTEAFF; DNA: TGTGCTAGTGGTAGGGGGCAGGGGTACACTGAAGCTTTCTTT
J: TRBJ1-2; size: once; V: TRBV30; D: -; CDR3: CAWRTGNNYGYTF; DNA: TGTGCCTGGAGAACAGGGAACAACTATGGCTACACCTTC
J: TRBJ1-1; size: -; V: TRBV11-2; D: -; CDR3: CASSPYTLQGGDTEAFF; DNA: TGTGCCAGCAGCCCGTATACCTTACAGGGAGGGGACACTGAAGCTTTCTTT
J: TRBJ2-3; size: -; V: TRBV19; D: -; CDR3: CASTPPTGLSGEIADTQYF; DNA: TGTGCCAGTACCCCTCCCACAGGGTTGAGTGGGGAAATCGCAGATACGCAGTATTTT
J: TRBJ1-1; size: -; V: TRBV5-1; D: -; CDR3: CASSEGSQGNTEAFF; DNA: TGCGCCAGCAGCGAGGGTTCACAGGGGAACACTGAAGCTTTCTTT
J: TRBJ1-1; size: -; V: TRBV20-1; D: TRBD1; CDR3: CSASRQGGTEAFF; DNA: TGCAGTGCTAGTCGACAGGGAGGCACTGAAGCTTTCTTT
J: TRBJ2-5; size: -; V: TRBV19; D: TRBD2; CDR3: CASSGGAEETQYF; DNA: TGTGCCAGTAGCGGGGGGGCCGAAGAGACCCAGTACTTC
J: TRBJ2-1; size: -; V: TRBV5-1; D: TRBD2; CDR3: CASSRLAGGSKFF; DNA: TGCGCCAGCAGCAGACTAGCGGGGGGCTCTAAGTTCTTC
J: TRBJ1-6; size: -; V: TRBV6-1; D: -; CDR3: CASSERGQYNSPLHF; DNA: TGTGCCAGCAGTGAAAGGGGTCAATATAATTCACCCCTCCACTTT
J: TRBJ1-4; size: -; V: TRBV4-1; D: -; CDR3: CASSQERTATNEKLFF; DNA: TGCGCCAGCAGCCAAGAAAGGACTGCAACTAATGAAAAACTGTTTTTT
J: TRBJ2-7; size: -; V: TRBV5-6; D: -; CDR3: CASSLAGADTGQYF; DNA: TGTGCCAGCAGCTTGGCAGGGGCAGACACGGGGCAGTACTTC
J: TRBJ2-3; size: -; V: TRBV7-9; D: -; CDR3: CASRPGIGRGFHTDTQYF; DNA: TGTGCCAGCAGACCCGGGATAGGCAGGGGCTTTCACACAGATACGCAGTATTTT